The rows below give T cell receptor beta chains drawn from one sample of a study of T-cell reconstitution after alpha-beta-depleted transplantation in children. MiXCR was run by TCRdb on the PCR reads, yielding one entry per CDR3 protein. The table records 250,000 to 350,000 distinct CDR3 sequences, roughly 9.5% of them present only once. The material sequenced was PBMCs from the stem cell graft donor, taken from the stem cell graft. Receptor source: a human donor who donated a stem cell graft to a child with SCID. Each CDR3 is given with its conserved first and last residue. Fields, in order: CDR3 DNA, CDR3 protein, J gene, clone size, D gene, V gene. The D gene is left open where the match is weak. Only part of the rows carry a size: once, few, many, or a class if the clone is expanded.

TGCGCCAGCAGCCGACTAGCGGGGGGCCCAGCCCGGTATGAGCAGTTCTTC | CASSRLAGGPARYEQFF | TRBJ2-1 | few | TRBD2 | TRBV4-1
TGTGCCAGCAGTTATCGGACAGGGCTTAGCGAGCAGTACTTC | CASSYRTGLSEQYF | TRBJ2-7 | few | TRBD1 | TRBV6-5
TGTGCCAGCAGCCAAAGCGGGGGGAACAAGGGCTACGAGCAGTACTTC | CASSQSGGNKGYEQYF | TRBJ2-7 | once | TRBD2 | TRBV3-1
TGTGCCAGCAGTTTAAACGGGGGGGAGACCCAGTACTTC | CASSLNGGETQYF | TRBJ2-5 | many | TRBD2 | TRBV12-3/TRBV12-4
TGCGCCAGCAGCTTGTTATCAGCAAACACCTACAATGAGCAGTTCTTC | CASSLLSANTYNEQFF | TRBJ2-1 | . | . | TRBV5-1
TGCGCCAGCAGCTACGGGGGGCAAGATGAAAAACTGTTTTTT | CASSYGGQDEKLFF | TRBJ1-4 | few | . | TRBV5-1
TGCGCCAGCAGCCAAGAATACAGCAGCTCCTACGAGCAGTACTTC | CASSQEYSSSYEQYF | TRBJ2-7 | . | . | TRBV4-1
TGCGCCAGCAGCCAAGATTGGCCTACAGAGACCCAGTACTTC | CASSQDWPTETQYF | TRBJ2-5 | . | . | TRBV4-1
TGCGCCAGCAGCTTGGTAGGGACACGATATAATTCACCCCTCCACTTT | CASSLVGTRYNSPLHF | TRBJ1-6 | . | . | TRBV5-1
TGTGCCAGCAGTCCAACGCAGGGGGCGTACAATGAGCAGTTCTTC | CASSPTQGAYNEQFF | TRBJ2-1 | few | TRBD1 | TRBV28
TGTGCCAGCAGCCAAGCGGGCCTCTCGGGGGAGCAGTACTTC | CASSQAGLSGEQYF | TRBJ2-7 | few | . | TRBV14
TGCGCCAGCAGCCCGGGACAGGCAAATGAAAAACTGTTTTTT | CASSPGQANEKLFF | TRBJ1-4 | many | TRBD1 | TRBV5-1
TGCGCCAGCAGCTTAGGACAATTACCTGAAGCTTTCTTT | CASSLGQLPEAFF | TRBJ1-1 | many | . | TRBV5-1
TGTGCCAGCAGTTACCGGGCCGCCTACGAGCAGTACTTC | CASSYRAAYEQYF | TRBJ2-7 | few | . | TRBV27
TGTGCCAGCACGAGACAGGGCCTATCCTACAATGAGCAGTTCTTC | CASTRQGLSYNEQFF | TRBJ2-1 | . | TRBD1 | TRBV12-3/TRBV12-4
TGTGCCAGCAGCTGGACACCGAGCTCCTACGAGCAGTACTTC | CASSWTPSSYEQYF | TRBJ2-7 | . | . | TRBV5-5
TGTGCCAGCAGCCCCCCTACTGCAGTGGACAGGAAAGGCTATGGCTACACCTTC | CASSPPTAVDRKGYGYTF | TRBJ1-2 | . | TRBD1 | TRBV11-1
TGCAGTGCTGGGACTAGCGGGACCTACGAGCAGTACTTC | CSAGTSGTYEQYF | TRBJ2-7 | few | TRBD2 | TRBV20-1
TGCGCCAGCAGCTTGGTCATGTCCCAAGAGACCCAGTACTTC | CASSLVMSQETQYF | TRBJ2-5 | many | . | TRBV5-1
TGTGCCAGCAGCGCCCGGGCCTCTTCCAAAAACATTCAGTACTTC | CASSARASSKNIQYF | TRBJ2-4 | few | . | TRBV12-3/TRBV12-4
TGCGCCAGCAGCCACGATTCTCGGGGAGCTTTCTTT | CASSHDSRGAFF | TRBJ1-1 | . | . | TRBV4-1
TGTGCCAGCAGTGAAGGTAGCGGGGCAGAGACCCAGTACTTC | CASSEGSGAETQYF | TRBJ2-5 | many | TRBD2 | TRBV6-4
TGCGCCAGCAGCTTATTAGCGAGCAATGAGCAGTTCTTC | CASSLLASNEQFF | TRBJ2-1 | . | . | TRBV5-1
TGTGCCAGCAGCTTAGTGGCAGGCACACAAGAGACCCAGTACTTC | CASSLVAGTQETQYF | TRBJ2-5 | many | . | TRBV7-2
TGTGCCAGCAGCCAAGAAGCCCGCCCAGGAAACGAGCAGTACTTC | CASSQEARPGNEQYF | TRBJ2-7 | . | . | TRBV3-1
TGTGCCAGCGGCCAGGGCACCTACGAGCAGTACTTC | CASGQGTYEQYF | TRBJ2-7 | few | . | TRBV27
TGCAGTGCTTATTGGGGCGGGCAGATCACAGATACGCAGTATTTT | CSAYWGGQITDTQYF | TRBJ2-3 | . | . | TRBV20-1
TGCGCCAGCAGCTGGGCCCACACCGGGGAGCTGTTTTTT | CASSWAHTGELFF | TRBJ2-2 | . | . | TRBV5-1
TGCAGTGCTACGGAGGGGACCTCCTACAATGAGCAGTTCTTC | CSATEGTSYNEQFF | TRBJ2-1 | . | . | TRBV20-1
TGTGCCAGCAGCCTTGGACTAGCGGGGGTCAATGAGCAGTTCTTC | CASSLGLAGVNEQFF | TRBJ2-1 | many | TRBD2 | TRBV7-8
TGTGCCAGCAGTTTTGCGCTACGAGGGGGCGGCTACACCTTC | CASSFALRGGGYTF | TRBJ1-2 | many | TRBD1 | TRBV6-5
TGTGCCAGCAGTCCGCTACAGGTGCCGAGCTCCTACAATGAGCAGTTCTTC | CASSPLQVPSSYNEQFF | TRBJ2-1 | once | . | TRBV27
TGTGCCAGCAGCCAAAGCTCTAGCACAGATACGCAGTATTTT | CASSQSSSTDTQYF | TRBJ2-3 | many | . | TRBV7-9
TGTGCCAGCTGCCTCTGGTTGGAGACCCAGTACTTC | CASCLWLETQYF | TRBJ2-5 | . | . | TRBV5-6
TGCAGTGCGCAGGGGGAAAGGTGGACCCAGTACTTC | CSAQGERWTQYF | TRBJ2-5 | few | TRBD1 | TRBV20-1
TGTGCCAGCAGTCCAGCGGGGGGGAACACCGGGGAGCTGTTTTTT | CASSPAGGNTGELFF | TRBJ2-2 | . | TRBD2 | TRBV12-3/TRBV12-4
TGTGCCAGCAGTTTAGTGACCTACTCCTACAATGAGCAGTTGTTC | CASSLVTYSYNEQLF | TRBJ2-1 | . | . | TRBV11-2
TGCAGTGCCCGAGAGGCGCGCGGTTCAACTAATGAAAAACTGTTTTTT | CSAREARGSTNEKLFF | TRBJ1-4 | . | . | TRBV20-1
TGTGCCAGCACCTTGGGACCTCCTTACAATGAGCAGTTCTTC | CASTLGPPYNEQFF | TRBJ2-1 | . | . | TRBV6-1
TGTGCCAGTCCGACGGGACTAGCGGGGGTGGAGACCCAGTACTTC | CASPTGLAGVETQYF | TRBJ2-5 | . | TRBD2 | TRBV2
TGTGCCAGCAGCGCCGTTGGACAGGGTAGCAACGAGCAGTACTTC | CASSAVGQGSNEQYF | TRBJ2-7 | . | TRBD1 | TRBV7-9
TGCGCCAGCAGCTTCATAGGACAGGGGGCCTCCTACGAGCAGTACTTC | CASSFIGQGASYEQYF | TRBJ2-7 | . | TRBD1 | TRBV5-1
TGCGCCAGCAGCTTGATAGGGTTAAACACTGAAGCTTTCTTT | CASSLIGLNTEAFF | TRBJ1-1 | . | . | TRBV5-1
TGTGCCAGCAGCCCCCGGGGCTCGTCACCTGATACGCAGTATTTT | CASSPRGSSPDTQYF | TRBJ2-3 | many | . | TRBV12-3/TRBV12-4
TGCAGTGCTGCACTAGCTGGGGGGGCTACAGATACGCAGTATTTT | CSAALAGGATDTQYF | TRBJ2-3 | . | . | TRBV20-1
TGCGCCAGCAGCCCGTCGGACAGCGGGCATCAGCCCCAGCATTTT | CASSPSDSGHQPQHF | TRBJ1-5 | . | . | TRBV5-1
TGTGCCAGCAGCGTAGAGGGAGCGGGGGCCACAGATACGCAGTATTTT | CASSVEGAGATDTQYF | TRBJ2-3 | few | TRBD2 | TRBV9
TGCGCCAGCAGCCCGGGGGATCTCGGGGCCAACGTCCTGACTTTC | CASSPGDLGANVLTF | TRBJ2-6 | . | . | TRBV5-1
TGTGCCAGCAGACGGGGACAGATGAACACTGAAGCTTTCTTT | CASRRGQMNTEAFF | TRBJ1-1 | . | TRBD1 | TRBV6-5
TGTGCCAGCAGCCCAATCGGACAGACTAACTATGGCTACACCTTC | CASSPIGQTNYGYTF | TRBJ1-2 | . | . | TRBV12-3/TRBV12-4
TGTGCCAGCTCCAGTGGGAGGAATTCCTACGAGCAGTACTTC | CASSSGRNSYEQYF | TRBJ2-7 | . | . | TRBV6-1
TGTGCCAGCAGGGGGACAGGGGGACCCTACGAGCAGTACTTC | CASRGTGGPYEQYF | TRBJ2-7 | few | TRBD1 | TRBV6-5
TGTGCCAGCAGATTACAGGGTTTCCACGAGCAGTACTTC | CASRLQGFHEQYF | TRBJ2-7 | few | . | TRBV12-3/TRBV12-4
TGCGCCAGCAGTGTCATGGCGCGGCGCGAGCAGTACTTC | CASSVMARREQYF | TRBJ2-7 | few | . | TRBV10-2
TGCGCCAGCAGCTTGGGACAGGGAATCCAAGAGACCCAGTACTTC | CASSLGQGIQETQYF | TRBJ2-5 | . | TRBD1 | TRBV5-1
TGCAGTGCTAGAGAGGCGGAACCCACCTACGAGCAGTACTTC | CSAREAEPTYEQYF | TRBJ2-7 | many | . | TRBV20-1
TGTGCCAGCTGCCTGCGGTTCACAGATACGCAGTATTTT | CASCLRFTDTQYF | TRBJ2-3 | . | . | TRBV27